This T cell receptor beta chain is from a study of T cell clonality in common variable immunodeficiency. The table came from immunoSEQ multiplex PCR; TCRdb's copy has only in-frame clones and leaves some out. Listed here are around 81,000 clones without any singletons, the top ten holding approximately 0.8%. This CDR3 spans 16 amino acids. V lost 4 bases and J lost 5; bases outside the gene matches: 7. The germline gives CDR1 ENHRY, CDR2 SYGVKD. This clone has ten or more counts. The read ends 3 residues before the CDR3 terminus; that terminus is restored from the germline J gene. The sequence was collected from a person aged 18 to 70 in good health. V gene TRBV10-3 combines with J gene TRBJ2-3; 12 nucleotides match TRBD2. The source material was peripheral blood mononuclear cells. The CDR3 loop reads CAISAASGRAEDTQYF. The part of the CDR3 DNA that was read is TGTGCCATCAGTGCCGCTAGCGGGAGGGCCGAAGATACG.